The T cell receptor (beta chain) under discussion was sequenced for a study of Graves' ophthalmopathy and Graves' hyperthyroidism. Ophthalmopathy donors' eye disease showed moderate-to-severe activity, CAS of at least 3, NOSPECS of at least 4 and duration under 3 months. Clinical symptoms, serum thyroxine, TRAb, thyroid ultrasound and orbital computed tomography formed the basis of diagnosis. Amplification from RNA transcripts yielded the TCR beta CDR3 regions. RT-PCR was first run with HTBI primers, then multiplex PCR in a second round. TCRdb reprocessed the multiplex PCR reads via MiXCR and lists one record per CDR3 protein. This table holds tens of thousands of distinct CDR3 sequences, 45% to 55% found once. This clonotype was counted ten times or more. The target antigen is unknown. V lost 4 bases to trimming and J lost 1 base; unmatched junction nucleotides: 7. CDR1 and CDR2 (germline): SGHTA, FQGNSA. CDR3 length: 16 residues.

The study's findings and limits: Ophthalmopathy could be told apart from stable hyperthyroidism by a 13-signature model (87.88% sensitivity, approximately 81% specificity). Blood contained most expanded thyroid clonotypes exceeding 0.001 frequency.

The sequencing input was peripheral blood. The origin of this receptor is an adult woman with Graves' ophthalmopathy. V usage is TRBV7-2 and J usage is TRBJ2-4; TRBD2 matches 7 bases. CDR3 DNA: TGTGCCAGCAGCTCCCCTGGGGGGGTTGCCAAAAACATTCAGTACTTC. It yields the protein CASSSPGGVAKNIQYF.